One T cell receptor beta chain is described in this entry. This sample is part of a study of control samples from healthy donors and cancer patients. The ends lost 5 bases at V and 1 base at J; junction bases unmatched: 8. Germline V gives CDR1 SGHVS, CDR2 FQNEAQ. This CDR3 is built from 16 residues. The table came from immunoSEQ multiplex PCR; TCRdb's copy has only in-frame clones and leaves some out. The repertoire holds around 92,000 clones, with roughly four fifths as singletons. V gene TRBV7-8 combines with J gene TRBJ2-3; 8 bases match TRBD2. The sample was blood. The receptor was isolated from a man aged 55 to 70 in good health. DNA for the CDR3: TGTGCCAGCAGCCCCTACGGGGGGGCTGGCACAGATACGCAGTATTTT. The encoded protein is CASSPYGGAGTDTQYF.